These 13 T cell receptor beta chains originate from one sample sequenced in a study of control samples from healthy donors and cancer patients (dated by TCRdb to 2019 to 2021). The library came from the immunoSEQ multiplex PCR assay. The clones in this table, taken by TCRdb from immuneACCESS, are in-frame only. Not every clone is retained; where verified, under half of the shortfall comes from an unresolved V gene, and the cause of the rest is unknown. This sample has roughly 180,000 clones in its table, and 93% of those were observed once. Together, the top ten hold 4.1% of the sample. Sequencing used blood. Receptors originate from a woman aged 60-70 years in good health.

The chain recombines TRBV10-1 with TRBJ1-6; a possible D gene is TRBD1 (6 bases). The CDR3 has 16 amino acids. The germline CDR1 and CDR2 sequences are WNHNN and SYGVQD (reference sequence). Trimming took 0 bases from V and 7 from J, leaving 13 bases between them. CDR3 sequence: CASSESGAGDNSPLHF. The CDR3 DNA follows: TGCGCCAGCAGTGAGTCGGGAGCAGGGGACAATTCACCCCTCCACTTT.

The CDR3 bases are TGCGCCAGCAGGGTGCAGGGGGACACTGAAGCTTTCTTT. Translated: CASRVQGDTEAFF. The rearrangement joins TRBV5-1 to TRBJ1-1; 7 bases agree with TRBD1. The germline V gene has CDR1 SGHRS and CDR2 YFSETQ. V gave up 5 bases and J gave up 3 bases; unmatched junction bases: 4. The CDR3 is 13 amino acids.

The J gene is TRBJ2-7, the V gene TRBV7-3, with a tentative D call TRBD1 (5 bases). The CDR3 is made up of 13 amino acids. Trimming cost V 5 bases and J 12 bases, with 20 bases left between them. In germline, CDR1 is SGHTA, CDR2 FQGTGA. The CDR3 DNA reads TGTGCCAGCAGCCCAACCAGGGCGGAAAAGTTGTACTTC. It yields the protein CASSPTRAEKLYF. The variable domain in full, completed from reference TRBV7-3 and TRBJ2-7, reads GAGVSQTPSNKVTEKGKYVELRCDPISGHTALYWYRQSLGQGPEFLIYFQGTGAADDSGLPNDRFFAVRPEGSVSTLKIQRTERGDSAVYLCASSPTRAEKLYFGPGTRLTVT.

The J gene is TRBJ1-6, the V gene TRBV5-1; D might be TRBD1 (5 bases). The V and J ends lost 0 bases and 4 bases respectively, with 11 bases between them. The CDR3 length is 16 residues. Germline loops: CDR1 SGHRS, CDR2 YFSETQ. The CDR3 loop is CASSLDPGGYNSPLHF. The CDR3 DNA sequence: TGCGCCAGCAGCTTGGATCCCGGGGGGTATAATTCACCCCTCCACTTT. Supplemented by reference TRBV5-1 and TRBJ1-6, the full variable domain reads KAGVTQTPRYLIKTRGQQVTLSCSPISGHRSVSWYQQTPGQGLQFLFEYFSETQRNKGNFPGRFSGRQFSNSRSEMNVSTLELGDSALYLCASSLDPGGYNSPLHFGNGTRLTVT.

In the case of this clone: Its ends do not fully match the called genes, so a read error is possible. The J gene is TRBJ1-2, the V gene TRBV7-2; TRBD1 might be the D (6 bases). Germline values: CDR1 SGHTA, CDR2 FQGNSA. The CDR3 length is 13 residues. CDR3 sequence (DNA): TGTGCCAGCAGCTTATGGACAGATAGCTCTACTCCCTTC. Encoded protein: CASSLWTDSSTPF.

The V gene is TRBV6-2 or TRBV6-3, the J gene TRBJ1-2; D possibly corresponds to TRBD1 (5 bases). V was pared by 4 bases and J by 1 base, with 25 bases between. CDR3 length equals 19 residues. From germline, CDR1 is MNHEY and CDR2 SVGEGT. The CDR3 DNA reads TGTGCCAGCAGTTCTCATACCCCCCCTACGTATCAGGGTAACTATGGCTACACCTTC. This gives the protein CASSSHTPPTYQGNYGYTF.

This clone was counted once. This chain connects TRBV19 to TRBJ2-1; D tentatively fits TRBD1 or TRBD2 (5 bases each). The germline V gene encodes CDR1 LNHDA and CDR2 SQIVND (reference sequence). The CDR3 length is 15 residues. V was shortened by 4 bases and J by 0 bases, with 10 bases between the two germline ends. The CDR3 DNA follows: TGTGCCAGTAGTACTCAGGGAGCCTCCTACAATGAGCAGTTCTTC. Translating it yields CASSTQGASYNEQFF.

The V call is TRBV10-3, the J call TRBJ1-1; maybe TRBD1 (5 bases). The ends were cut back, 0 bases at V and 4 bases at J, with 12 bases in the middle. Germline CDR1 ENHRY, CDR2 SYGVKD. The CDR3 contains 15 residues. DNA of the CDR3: TGTGCCATCAGTGAGTCTCCCCTAGGGGTCACTGAAGCTTTCTTT. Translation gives CAISESPLGVTEAFF.

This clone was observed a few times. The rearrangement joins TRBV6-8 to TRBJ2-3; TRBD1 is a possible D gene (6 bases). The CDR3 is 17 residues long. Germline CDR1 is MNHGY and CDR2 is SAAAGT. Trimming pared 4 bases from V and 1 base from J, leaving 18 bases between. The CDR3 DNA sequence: TGTGCCAGCAGTTCCCATGGGGGCCCCGCCGGCACAGATACGCAGTATTTT. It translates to CASSSHGGPAGTDTQYF.

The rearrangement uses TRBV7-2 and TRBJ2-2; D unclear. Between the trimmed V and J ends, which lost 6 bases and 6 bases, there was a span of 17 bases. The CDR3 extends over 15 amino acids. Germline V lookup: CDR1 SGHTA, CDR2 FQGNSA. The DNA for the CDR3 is TGTGCCAGCAGGCCCGCGACCCCTCGGTCCGGGGAGCTGTTTTTT. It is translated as CASRPATPRSGELFF.

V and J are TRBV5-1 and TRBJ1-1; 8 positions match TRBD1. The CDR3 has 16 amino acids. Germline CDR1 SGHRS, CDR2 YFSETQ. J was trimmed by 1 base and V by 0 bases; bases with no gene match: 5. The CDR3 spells CASSLVGTGANTEAFF. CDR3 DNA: TGCGCCAGCAGCTTGGTTGGGACAGGAGCGAACACTGAAGCTTTCTTT.

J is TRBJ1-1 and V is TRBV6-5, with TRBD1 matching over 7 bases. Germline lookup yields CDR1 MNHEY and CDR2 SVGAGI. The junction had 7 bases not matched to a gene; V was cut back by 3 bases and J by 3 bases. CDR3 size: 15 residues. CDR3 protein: CASSYYPGGDTEAFF. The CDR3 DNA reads TGTGCCAGCAGTTATTATCCAGGGGGGGACACTGAAGCTTTCTTT.

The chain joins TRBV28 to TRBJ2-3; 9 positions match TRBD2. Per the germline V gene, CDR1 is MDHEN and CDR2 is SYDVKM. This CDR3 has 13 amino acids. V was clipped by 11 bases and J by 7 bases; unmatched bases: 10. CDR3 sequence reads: CAASVAGAHTQYF. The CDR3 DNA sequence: TGTGCCGCGTCGGTAGCGGGGGCCCATACGCAGTATTTT.